The present T cell receptor beta chain was sequenced within a study of control samples from healthy donors and cancer patients. The table came from immunoSEQ multiplex PCR; TCRdb's copy has only in-frame clones and leaves some out. The data contain about 410,000 clones, approximately 90% of them seen just once; the ten biggest clones take up 5.5% to 7.5%. The ends were cut back, 0 bases at V and 6 bases at J, with 16 bases in the middle. The CDR3 loop spans 15 amino acids. Germline CDR1 reads SGHNT; CDR2 reads YYREEE (reference sequence). The specimen sequenced was PBMCs. This chain links TRBV5-4 with TRBJ2-7, with D tentatively TRBD2 (7 bases). This TCR was sampled from a man between 40 and 49 years old with head and neck cancer. Here the CDR3 DNA reads TGTGCCAGCAGCTTGGATCGGGGGGCATTGGCCGAGCAGTACTTC. As protein: CASSLDRGALAEQYF.